The 18 T cell receptor beta chains below come from one sample, sequenced in a study of T cells in Graves' hyperthyroidism and ophthalmopathy. RNA transcripts yielded amplified TCR beta CDR3 regions. HTBI primers were used for first-round RT-PCR of the TCR CDR3. TCRdb ran MiXCR on the multiplex PCR reads and lists one entry per CDR3 protein. This table has around 600,000 distinct CDR3 sequences, around 13% appearing once. Source material: blood. These receptors were collected from a woman in her forties or fifties with Graves' ophthalmopathy.

The V gene is TRBV5-1, the J gene TRBJ2-4, with TRBD1 as a possible D gene (5 bases). Germline loops: CDR1 SGHRS, CDR2 YFSETQ. Trimming cost V 1 base and J 0 bases, with 17 bases left between them. The CDR3 is 18 residues long. Written as DNA, the CDR3 is TGCGCCAGCAGCTTGACGACAGCCCGACCCCTAGCCAAAAACATTCAGTACTTC. This translates into CASSLTTARPLAKNIQYF.

This chain links TRBV5-1 with TRBJ1-2, with 7 positions matching TRBD1. V lost 4 bases to trimming and J lost 2 bases; unmatched junction nucleotides: 8. Germline V lookup: CDR1 SGHRS, CDR2 YFSETQ. The length of the CDR3 is 15 residues. CDR3 region: CASSPRRGLNYGYTF. In DNA form, the CDR3 reads TGCGCCAGCAGCCCACGTAGGGGGCTGAACTATGGCTACACCTTC.

This clonotype was counted a few times. V is TRBV19 and J is TRBJ2-1; D is unclear. Between the trimmed V and J ends, which lost 3 bases and 0 bases, there was a span of 6 bases. CDR1 is LNHDA, CDR2 SQIVND, per germline (reference sequence). The CDR3 length is 14 residues. The CDR3 DNA reads TGTGCCAGTAGTATGAGTATCTCCTACAATGAGCAGTTCTTC. It yields the protein CASSMSISYNEQFF.

This clonotype was found many times. The chain has TRBV5-5 and TRBJ2-7; possible D gene TRBD2, 7 bases. CDR1 is SGHKS, CDR2 YYEKEE, per germline (reference sequence). The V gene lost 1 base and the J gene lost 2 bases, with 13 bases spanning the gap. CDR3 size: 15 residues. CDR3 in amino acids: CASSLSGTSAYEQYF. Here the CDR3 DNA reads TGTGCCAGCAGCTTGAGCGGGACATCCGCCTACGAGCAGTACTTC.

This clonotype was counted ten times or more. The chain employs TRBV20-1 and TRBJ2-1; TRBD2 matches 7 bases. With 0 bases clipped from V and 10 bases from J, the junction kept 3 bases outside the gene matches. This CDR3 contains 12 residues. CDR1 and CDR2 (germline): DFQATT, SNEGSKA (reference sequence). The CDR3 loop is CSAREPTSEQFF. The CDR3 region has the DNA TGCAGTGCTAGAGAACCGACTAGCGAGCAGTTCTTC.

There are a few counts of this clonotype. The chain uses TRBV11-2 and TRBJ1-6; D ambiguous. Trimming removed 5 bases at V and 8 bases at J, with 10 bases between. Germline-derived CDR1 and CDR2 are SGHAT and FQNNGV. The CDR3 has 13 amino acids. Written as DNA, the CDR3 is TGTGCCAGCAGCCCCGGACTGGATTCACCCCTCCACTTT. This gives the protein CASSPGLDSPLHF. The complete variable domain, with remaining parts taken from reference TRBV11-2 and TRBJ1-6, reads EAGVAQSPRYKIIEKRQSVAFWCNPISGHATLYWYQQILGQGPKLLIQFQNNGVVDDSQLPKDRFSAERLKGVDSTLKIQPAKLEDSAVYLCASSPGLDSPLHFGNGTRLTVT.

This chain connects TRBV2 to TRBJ2-3; TRBD2 aligns across 7 bases. This CDR3 has 14 residues. Unmatched junction bases numbered 7, after V lost 4 bases and J lost 6 bases. CDR1 and CDR2 (germline): SNHLY, FYNNEI. The CDR3 DNA reads TGTGCCAGCAGTGCAGTCGCGCGGGGGGATACGCAGTATTTT. Its translation is CASSAVARGDTQYF.

The CDR3 nucleotides read TGCAGTGCTAGAAACTCCTACGAGCAGTACTTC. As protein: CSARNSYEQYF. The chain is built from TRBV20-1 and TRBJ2-7; D unresolved. The CDR3 runs 11 residues. The V end lost 2 bases, the J end lost 0 bases, and 2 bases lay between the germline ends. CDR1 is DFQATT, CDR2 SNEGSKA, per germline (reference sequence).

CDR3 region: CATSRGGSRVFSDTQYF. The CDR3, as DNA: TGTGCCACCAGCAGAGGGGGGTCTAGAGTTTTTTCAGATACGCAGTATTTT. The chain has TRBV15 and TRBJ2-3; D tentatively reads TRBD1 or TRBD2 (5 bases each). There are 17 residues in the CDR3. Germline V CDR1 and CDR2: LNHNV, YYDKDF (reference sequence). V was cut by 1 base and J by 4 bases, with 18 bases left in between.

The table lists this clonotype with a few counts. This chain connects TRBV24-1 to TRBJ2-1; 13 bases line up with TRBD2. The CDR3 sequence is 16 residues long. CDR1 is KGHDR, CDR2 SFDVKD, per germline. V trimming: 3 bases; J trimming: 12 bases; junction bases outside the gene matches: 10. The CDR3 DNA is TGTGCCACCAGTGATAACGGACTAGCGGGAGTCGTTAGGCAGTTCTTC. This codes for CATSDNGLAGVVRQFF.

This clonotype has a handful of counts. The rearrangement uses TRBV11-2 and TRBJ1-2; 9 bases are shared with TRBD1. This CDR3 comprises 17 residues. The germline V gene has CDR1 SGHAT and CDR2 FQNNGV. J gave up 6 bases and V 1 base, and 12 bases lay outside the gene matches. This CDR3 is CASSLALVGTGPDGYTF. In DNA, the CDR3 is TGTGCCAGCAGCTTAGCATTAGTCGGGACAGGGCCAGATGGCTACACCTTC.

This clonotype was counted many times. This rearrangement joins TRBV12-3 or TRBV12-4 to TRBJ2-2; no firm D call. The CDR3 spans 13 residues. The V gene lost 3 bases and the J gene lost 2 bases, with 4 bases spanning the gap. CDR3 sequence: CASSFGNTGELFF. DNA for the CDR3: TGTGCCAGCAGTTTCGGAAACACCGGGGAGCTGTTTTTT.

This rearrangement joins TRBV7-6 to TRBJ1-3; weak D call: TRBD1 (6 bases). Germline lookup yields CDR1 SGHVS and CDR2 FNYEAQ. This CDR3 has 15 residues. Trimming removed 3 bases from V and 2 bases from J, with 11 bases in between. The CDR3 coding sequence is TGTGCCAGCAGCTTGGGGTCAGGGGCTGGAAACACCATATATTTT. Translated: CASSLGSGAGNTIYF.

The sample holds a few counts of this clonotype. This chain connects TRBV29-1 to TRBJ2-7; 8 bases are a match to TRBD2. CDR1 is SQVTM, CDR2 ANQGSEA, per germline. V lost 7 bases and J lost 1; bases outside the gene matches: 6. The CDR3 runs 13 residues. The DNA of the CDR3 is TGCAGCGGGGTGGTAGCGGGATCCTACGAGCAGTACTTC. Encoded protein: CSGVVAGSYEQYF.

Only a few counts were recorded for this clonotype. This chain joins TRBV6-1 and TRBJ2-1; no clear D gene. Per the germline V gene, CDR1 is MNHNS and CDR2 is SASEGT. There are 15 residues in the CDR3. Trimming shortened V by 2 bases and J by 5 bases, and 13 bases separated the two germline ends. CDR3 amino acids: CASSETVLLDNEQFF. The CDR3 DNA sequence: TGTGCCAGCAGTGAAACAGTTCTTCTAGACAATGAGCAGTTCTTC.

This sequence joins TRBV6-2 or TRBV6-3 and TRBJ2-7; D gene uncertain. This CDR3 is built from 12 residues. V lost 7 bases to trimming and J lost 2 bases, with 9 bases between them. Per the germline V gene, CDR1 is MNHEY and CDR2 is SVGEGT. The CDR3 loop reads CASIGATYEQYF. In DNA form, the CDR3 reads TGTGCCAGCATAGGTGCCACCTACGAGCAGTACTTC.

In its sample, this clonotype was seen a few times. The CDR3 spells CASSRLYGGFDEQYF. The CDR3 nucleotides are TGTGCCAGCAGCCGACTTTATGGGGGGTTTGACGAGCAGTACTTC. The chain recombines TRBV14 with TRBJ2-7; D perhaps matches TRBD2 (6 bases). V lost 4 bases and J 5 bases, leaving 18 bases between the germline ends. This CDR3 is 15 amino acids long. The germline gives CDR1 SGHDN, CDR2 FVKESK.

This clonotype was detected many times. The chain carries TRBV12-5 and TRBJ2-7, with 9 bases aligning to TRBD1. The trim removed 0 bases at V and 3 bases at J, leaving 3 bases unmatched. Germline values: CDR1 LGHNT, CDR2 FRNRAP. This CDR3 comprises 15 residues. This chain's CDR3 is CASGLVQDRGYEQYF. The CDR3 DNA is TGTGCTAGTGGTTTGGTACAGGACAGGGGCTACGAGCAGTACTTC.